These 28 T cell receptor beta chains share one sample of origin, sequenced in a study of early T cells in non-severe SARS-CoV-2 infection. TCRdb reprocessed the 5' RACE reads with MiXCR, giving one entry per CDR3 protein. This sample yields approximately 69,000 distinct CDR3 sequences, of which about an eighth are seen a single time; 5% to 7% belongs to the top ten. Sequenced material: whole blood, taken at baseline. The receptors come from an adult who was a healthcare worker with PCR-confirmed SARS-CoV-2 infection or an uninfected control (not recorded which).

The DNA of the CDR3 is TGTGCCAGCAGCGTAGGAGCGGGGGCTAATTCACCCCTCCACTTT. It encodes CASSVGAGANSPLHF. V gene TRBV9 combines with J gene TRBJ1-6; possibly TRBD1 for D (6 bases). V shed 0 bases and J shed 6 bases, with 10 bases lying between them. From germline, CDR1 is SGDLS and CDR2 YYNGEE. This CDR3 comprises 15 residues.

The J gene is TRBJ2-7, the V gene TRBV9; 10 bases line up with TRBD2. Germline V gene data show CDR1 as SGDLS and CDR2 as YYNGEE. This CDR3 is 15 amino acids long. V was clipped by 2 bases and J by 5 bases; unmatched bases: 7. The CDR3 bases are TGTGCCAGCAGCGTCTTAGCGGGGGGCCCAAACGAGCAGTACTTC. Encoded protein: CASSVLAGGPNEQYF. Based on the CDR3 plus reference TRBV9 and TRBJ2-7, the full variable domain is DSGVTQTPKHLITATGQRVTLRCSPRSGDLSVYWYQQSLDQGLQFLIQYYNGEERAKGNILERFSAQQFPDLHSELNLSSLELGDSALYFCASSVLAGGPNEQYFGPGTRLTVT.

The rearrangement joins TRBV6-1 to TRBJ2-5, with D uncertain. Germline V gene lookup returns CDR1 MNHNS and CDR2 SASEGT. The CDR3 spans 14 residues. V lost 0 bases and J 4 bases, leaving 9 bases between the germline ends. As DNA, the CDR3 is TGTGCCAGCAGTGAAGCACCGGGCCGAGAGACCCAGTACTTC. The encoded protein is CASSEAPGRETQYF.

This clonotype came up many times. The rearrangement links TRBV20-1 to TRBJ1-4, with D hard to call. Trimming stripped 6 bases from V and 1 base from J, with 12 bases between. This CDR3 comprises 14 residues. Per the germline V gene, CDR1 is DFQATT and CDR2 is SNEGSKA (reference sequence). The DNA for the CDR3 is TGCAGTGCCCAGGTCGGCCTAACTAATGAAAAACTGTTTTTT. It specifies CSAQVGLTNEKLFF.

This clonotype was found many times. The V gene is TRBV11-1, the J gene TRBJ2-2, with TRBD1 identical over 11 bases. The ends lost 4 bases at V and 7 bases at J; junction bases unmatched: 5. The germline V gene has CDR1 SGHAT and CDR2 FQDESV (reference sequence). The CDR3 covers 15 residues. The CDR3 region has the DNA TGTGCCAGCAGCTCGGACAGGGGGCGCGGCGGGGAGCTGTTTTTT. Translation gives CASSSDRGRGGELFF.

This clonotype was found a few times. The CDR3: CASKGPRPTDTQYF. DNA of the CDR3: TGCGCCAGCAAGGGACCACGACCCACAGATACGCAGTATTTT. The chain is built from TRBV10-2 and TRBJ2-3, with D perhaps TRBD1 or TRBD2 (5 bases each). Deletions cut 7 bases from V and 2 bases from J, with 13 bases between. There are 14 residues in the CDR3. CDR1 is WSHSY, CDR2 SAAADI, per germline.

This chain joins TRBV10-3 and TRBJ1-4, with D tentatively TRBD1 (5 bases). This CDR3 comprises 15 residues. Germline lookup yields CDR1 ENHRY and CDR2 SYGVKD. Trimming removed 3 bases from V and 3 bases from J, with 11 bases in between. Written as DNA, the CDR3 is TGTGCCATCAGTGATCCGCGACAGTCTAATGAAAAACTGTTTTTT. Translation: CAISDPRQSNEKLFF.

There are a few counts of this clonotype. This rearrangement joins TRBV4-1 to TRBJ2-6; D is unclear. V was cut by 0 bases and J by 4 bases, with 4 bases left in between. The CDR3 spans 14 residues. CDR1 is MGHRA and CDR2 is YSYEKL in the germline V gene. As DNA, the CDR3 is TGCGCCAGCAGCCAAGATCCCGGGGCCAACGTCCTGACTTTC. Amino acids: CASSQDPGANVLTF.

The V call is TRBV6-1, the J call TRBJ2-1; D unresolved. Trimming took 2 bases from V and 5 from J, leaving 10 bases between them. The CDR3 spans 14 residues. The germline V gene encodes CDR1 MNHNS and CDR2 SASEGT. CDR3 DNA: TGTGCCAGCAGTGAAACCCGGACCAACAATGAGCAGTTCTTC. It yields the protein CASSETRTNNEQFF.

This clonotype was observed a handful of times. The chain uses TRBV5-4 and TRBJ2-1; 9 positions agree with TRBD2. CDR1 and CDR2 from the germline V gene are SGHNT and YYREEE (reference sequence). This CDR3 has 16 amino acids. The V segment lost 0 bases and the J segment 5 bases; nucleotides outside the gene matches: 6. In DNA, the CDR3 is TGTGCCAGCAGCTTGGGGGGAGCGGGAGGACACAATGAGCAGTTCTTC. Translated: CASSLGGAGGHNEQFF.

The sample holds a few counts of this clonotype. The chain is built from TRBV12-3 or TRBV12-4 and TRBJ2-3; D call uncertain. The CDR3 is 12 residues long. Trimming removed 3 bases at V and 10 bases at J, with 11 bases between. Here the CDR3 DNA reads TGTGCCAGCAGTTTTACGGCCTTAGCGCAGTATTTT. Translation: CASSFTALAQYF.

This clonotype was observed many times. For the CDR3, the DNA is TGTGCCAGCAGCCCGGGACGTCAGGGGGCTTTCTTT. Amino acid sequence: CASSPGRQGAFF. This chain connects TRBV7-9 to TRBJ1-1; perhaps TRBD1 as D (6 bases). V gave up 5 bases and J gave up 11 bases, with 15 bases separating them. Looked up from germline, CDR1 is SEHNR and CDR2 is FQNEAQ (reference sequence). This CDR3 is 12 amino acids long.

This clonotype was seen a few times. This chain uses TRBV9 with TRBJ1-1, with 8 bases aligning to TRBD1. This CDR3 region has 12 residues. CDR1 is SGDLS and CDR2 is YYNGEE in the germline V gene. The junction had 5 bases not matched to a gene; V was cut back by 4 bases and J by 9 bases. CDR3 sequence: CASSPAGGQAFF. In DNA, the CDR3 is TGTGCCAGCAGCCCCGCAGGGGGCCAAGCTTTCTTT.

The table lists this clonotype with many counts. CDR3 sequence: CSAGRQSSYNEQFF. DNA of the CDR3: TGCAGCGCCGGAAGGCAGAGCTCCTACAATGAGCAGTTCTTC. The rearrangement links TRBV29-1 to TRBJ2-1; no clear D. The CDR3 is made up of 14 amino acids. V was pared by 7 bases and J by 0 bases, with 13 bases between. Germline V CDR1 and CDR2: SQVTM, ANQGSEA.

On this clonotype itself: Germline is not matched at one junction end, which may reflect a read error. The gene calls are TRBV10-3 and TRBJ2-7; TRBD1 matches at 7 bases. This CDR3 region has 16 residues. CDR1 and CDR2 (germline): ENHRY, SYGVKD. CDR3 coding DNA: TGTACCATCAGTGGCTCTCCGGGGACAGTCTCCTACGAGCAGTACTTC. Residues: CTISGSPGTVSYEQYF.

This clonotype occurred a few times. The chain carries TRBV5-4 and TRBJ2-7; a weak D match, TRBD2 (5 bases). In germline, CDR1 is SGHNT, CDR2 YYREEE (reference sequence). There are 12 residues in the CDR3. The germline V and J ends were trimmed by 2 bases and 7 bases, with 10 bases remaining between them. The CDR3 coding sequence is TGTGCCAGCAGCTTACGAGGGCGAGAGCAGTACTTC. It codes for CASSLRGREQYF.

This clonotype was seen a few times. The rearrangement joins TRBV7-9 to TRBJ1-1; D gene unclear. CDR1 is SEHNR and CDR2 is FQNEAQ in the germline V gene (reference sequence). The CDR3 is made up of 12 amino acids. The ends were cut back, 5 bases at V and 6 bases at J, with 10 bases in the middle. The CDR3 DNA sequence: TGTGCCAGCAGCCATCAGATACCTGAAGCTTTCTTT. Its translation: CASSHQIPEAFF.

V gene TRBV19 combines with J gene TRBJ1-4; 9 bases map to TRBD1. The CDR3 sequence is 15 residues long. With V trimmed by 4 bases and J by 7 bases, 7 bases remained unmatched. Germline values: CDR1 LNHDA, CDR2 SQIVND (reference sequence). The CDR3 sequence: CASSTRTGAREKLFF. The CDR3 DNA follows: TGTGCCAGTAGTACCCGGACAGGGGCGCGTGAAAAACTGTTTTTT.

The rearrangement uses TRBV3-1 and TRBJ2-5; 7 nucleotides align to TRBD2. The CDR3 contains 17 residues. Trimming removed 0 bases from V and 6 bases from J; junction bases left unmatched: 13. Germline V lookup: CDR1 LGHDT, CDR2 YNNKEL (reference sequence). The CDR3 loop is CASSQDGGRAVSKTQYF. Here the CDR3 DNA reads TGTGCCAGCAGCCAAGATGGGGGGAGGGCCGTTTCGAAGACCCAGTACTTC.

The CDR3 region is CSVEDRGQGGTDTQYF. The CDR3 DNA is TGCAGCGTTGAAGATCGGGGACAGGGAGGGACAGATACGCAGTATTTT. The rearrangement uses TRBV29-1 and TRBJ2-3, with 9 positions matching TRBD1. The CDR3 is made up of 16 amino acids. V dropped 0 bases and J dropped 3; count of bases not matched to a gene: 7. CDR1 is SQVTM, CDR2 ANQGSEA, per germline.

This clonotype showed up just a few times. The CDR3 here is CASSLRQGGNTEAFF. The DNA for the CDR3 is TGTGCCAGCTCCCTGAGGCAGGGCGGAAACACTGAAGCTTTCTTT. The rearrangement uses TRBV18 and TRBJ1-1, with D perhaps matching TRBD1 (5 bases). Germline lookup yields CDR1 KGHSH and CDR2 LQKENI. The CDR3 totals 15 residues. Trimming took 6 bases from V and 2 from J, leaving 16 bases between them. Drawing the rest from reference TRBV18 and TRBJ1-1, the complete variable domain is NAGVMQNPRHLVRRRGQEARLRCSPMKGHSHVYWYRQLPEEGLKFMVYLQKENIIDESGMPKERFSAEFPKEGPSILRIQQVVRGDSAAYFCASSLRQGGNTEAFFGQGTRLTVV.

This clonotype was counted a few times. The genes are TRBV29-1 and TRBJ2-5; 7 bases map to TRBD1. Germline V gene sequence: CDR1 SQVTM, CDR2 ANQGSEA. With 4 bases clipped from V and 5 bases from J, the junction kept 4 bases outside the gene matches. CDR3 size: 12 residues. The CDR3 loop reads CSVAGGGETQYF. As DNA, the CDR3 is TGCAGCGTTGCAGGGGGTGGTGAGACCCAGTACTTC.

In nucleotides, the CDR3 is TGTGCCAGCAGCCGGGCCGGGACCTTCGACCAGCATTTT. Residues: CASSRAGTFDQHF. The V call is TRBV27, the J call TRBJ1-5; D may be TRBD1 (5 bases). Trimming took 6 bases from V and 12 from J, leaving 18 bases between them. The CDR3 length is 13 residues. Germline V lookup: CDR1 MNHEY, CDR2 SMNVEV (reference sequence).

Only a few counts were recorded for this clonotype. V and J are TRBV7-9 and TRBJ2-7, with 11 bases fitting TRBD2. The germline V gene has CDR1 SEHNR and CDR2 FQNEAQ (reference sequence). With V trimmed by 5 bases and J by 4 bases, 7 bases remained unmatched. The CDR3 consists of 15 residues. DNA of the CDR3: TGTGCCAGCAGCCAATATAGCGGGAGGGCGTACGAGCAGTACTTC. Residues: CASSQYSGRAYEQYF.

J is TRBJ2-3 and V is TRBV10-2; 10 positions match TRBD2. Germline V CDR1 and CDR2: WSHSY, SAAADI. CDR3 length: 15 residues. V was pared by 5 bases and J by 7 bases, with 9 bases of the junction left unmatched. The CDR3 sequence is CASSRLAGGGNTQYF. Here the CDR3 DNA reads TGCGCCAGCAGTAGGTTAGCGGGGGGCGGGAATACGCAGTATTTT.

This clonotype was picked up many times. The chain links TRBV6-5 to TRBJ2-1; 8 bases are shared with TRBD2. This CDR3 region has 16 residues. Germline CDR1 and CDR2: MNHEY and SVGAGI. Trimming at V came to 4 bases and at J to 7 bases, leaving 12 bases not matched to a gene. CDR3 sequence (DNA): TGTGCCAGCAGTTCGGACGGCGGGGGGCGTTGGAATGAGCAGTTCTTC. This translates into CASSSDGGGRWNEQFF.

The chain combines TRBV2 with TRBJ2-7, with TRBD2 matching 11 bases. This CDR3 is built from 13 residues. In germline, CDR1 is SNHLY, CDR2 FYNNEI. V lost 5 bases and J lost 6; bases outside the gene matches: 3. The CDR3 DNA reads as TGTGCCAGCAGTACTAGCGGGGGCTTCGAGCAGTACTTC. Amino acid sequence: CASSTSGGFEQYF.

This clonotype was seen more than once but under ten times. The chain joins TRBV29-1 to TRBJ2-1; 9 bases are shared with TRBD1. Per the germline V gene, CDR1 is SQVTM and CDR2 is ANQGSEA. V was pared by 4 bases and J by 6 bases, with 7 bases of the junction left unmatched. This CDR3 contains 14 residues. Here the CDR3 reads CSVVQGAVGNEQFF. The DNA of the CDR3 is TGCAGCGTTGTACAGGGGGCCGTAGGCAATGAGCAGTTCTTC.